This T cell receptor beta chain was identified during a study of T cells in Graves' hyperthyroidism and ophthalmopathy. Study in general: The blood sample was taken at first diagnosis, before treatment began.

This clonotype occurred a few times. Blood was obtained at the first hyperthyroidism diagnosis, which preceded any ophthalmopathy symptoms. The TCR beta CDR3 regions underwent amplification using RNA transcripts as the source. The TCR CDR3 was amplified in a first-round RT-PCR using the HTBI primer set. A single record per CDR3 protein comes from TCRdb applying MiXCR to the multiplex PCR reads. Found here are fewer than 350,000 distinct CDR3 sequences, 13% to 15% of them singletons; the top ten hold 30%. V trimming: 0 bases; J trimming: 2 bases; junction bases outside the gene matches: 12. The CDR3 has 20 residues. Germline V gives CDR1 SGHRS, CDR2 YFSETQ.

The receptor was derived from a woman aged 45-65 years with Graves' hyperthyroidism that later progressed to Graves' ophthalmopathy. The chain uses TRBV5-1 and TRBJ2-3; 13 bases align to TRBD2. Sample: blood. The CDR3 sequence is CASSLDWGLAGTRLTDTQYF. CDR3 DNA: TGCGCCAGCAGCTTGGATTGGGGACTAGCGGGAACCCGTCTCACAGATACGCAGTATTTT.